This T cell receptor (beta chain) was sequenced for a study of CD8 T cells in Susac syndrome. Random hexamers served to reverse transcribe roughly 0.45 to 1 ug RNA. A multiplex approach, immunoSEQ multiplex PCR, amplified TCR beta CDR3 across 54 Vbeta and 13 Jbeta. TCRdb re-called the immunoSEQ multiplex PCR reads through MiXCR, storing one row per CDR3 protein. The sample contains around 70,000 distinct CDR3 sequences, approximately 94% of which appear only once. The CDR3 length is 11 residues. The V gene's germline CDR1 is GTSNPN and CDR2 SVGIG (reference sequence). Trimming took 0 bases from V and 7 from J, leaving 6 bases between them. This clonotype was counted once. CD8+ and CD4+ T cells circulating in blood were sequenced for TCR beta. Control patients had untreated stable or active relapsing-remitting multiple sclerosis by revised McDonald criteria. TEMRA cells were enriched by FACS, while CD8+ and CD4+ T cells were obtained through a negative isolation that was performed magnetically.

Sequencing used CD8+ T cells from PBMCs. This clonotype originated in a human donor with multiple sclerosis. The chain combines TRBV30 with TRBJ2-5, with D unclear. DNA for the CDR3: TGTGCCTGGAGTGTACAGTGGACCCAGTACTTC. Translating gives CAWSVQWTQYF.